This T cell receptor beta chain was found in a study of CD8 T cells in ankylosing spondylitis. Study-level findings and limits: Fewer than ten highly homologous variants made up a TCR beta motif, and this motif appeared characteristic of ankylosing spondylitis blood. Disease-linked clones reportedly showed significant enrichment in matched ankylosing spondylitis synovial fluid.

Of note for this clonotype: Its antigen is not identified.

Making use of molecular barcodes, quantitative 5'-RACE generated TCR beta libraries. TCRdb re-analysed the 5' RACE reads in MiXCR, keeping a single row per CDR3 protein. The sample records hundreds of thousands of distinct CDR3 sequences, about 11% being singletons. This TCR was sampled from a male donor with ankylosing spondylitis. The sample taken for sequencing was blood, either unsorted or a sorted T cell fraction (not recorded which).

The CDR3, as DNA: TGTGCCACGACTAGCGGGAGGTCCTCCTACGAGCAGTACTTC. Protein product: CATTSGRSSYEQYF. The chain is built from TRBV6-1 and TRBJ2-7; 13 bases agree with TRBD2. Germline assignment: CDR1 MNHNS and CDR2 SASEGT. This CDR3 has 14 residues. V lost 10 bases, J lost 0 bases, and 3 bases stayed unmatched.